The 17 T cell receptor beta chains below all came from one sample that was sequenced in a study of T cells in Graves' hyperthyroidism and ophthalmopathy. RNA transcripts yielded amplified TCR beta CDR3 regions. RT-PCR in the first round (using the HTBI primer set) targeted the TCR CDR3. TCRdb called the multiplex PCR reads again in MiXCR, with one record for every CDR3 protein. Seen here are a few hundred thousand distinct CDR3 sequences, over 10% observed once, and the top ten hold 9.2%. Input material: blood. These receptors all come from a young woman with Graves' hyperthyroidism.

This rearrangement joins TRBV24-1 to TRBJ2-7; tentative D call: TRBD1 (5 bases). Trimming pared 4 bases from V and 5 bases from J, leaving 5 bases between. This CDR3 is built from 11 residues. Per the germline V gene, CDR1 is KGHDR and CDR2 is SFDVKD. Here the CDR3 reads CATSEGHEQYF. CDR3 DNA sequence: TGTGCCACCAGTGAGGGGCACGAGCAGTACTTC.

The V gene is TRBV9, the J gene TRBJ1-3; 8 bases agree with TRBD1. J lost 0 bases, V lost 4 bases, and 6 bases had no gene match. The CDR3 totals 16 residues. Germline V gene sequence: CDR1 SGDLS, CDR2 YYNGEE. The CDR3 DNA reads TGTGCCAGCAGCCCCAGGGGGCCATTCTCTGGAAACACCATATATTTT. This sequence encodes CASSPRGPFSGNTIYF.

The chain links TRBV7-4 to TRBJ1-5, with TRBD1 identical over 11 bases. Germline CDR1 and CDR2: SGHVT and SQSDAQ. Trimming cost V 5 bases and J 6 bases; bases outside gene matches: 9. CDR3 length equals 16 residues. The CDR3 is CASSQGTGGSGQPQHF. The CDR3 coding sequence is TGTGCCAGCAGCCAGGGGACAGGGGGTTCGGGTCAGCCCCAGCATTTT.

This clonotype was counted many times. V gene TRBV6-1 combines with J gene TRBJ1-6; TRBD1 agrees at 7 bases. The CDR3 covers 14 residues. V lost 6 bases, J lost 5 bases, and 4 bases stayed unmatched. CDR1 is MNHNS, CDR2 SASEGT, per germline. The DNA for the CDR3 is TGTGCCAGCAGGAGACAGGGTAATAATTCACCCCTCCACTTT. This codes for CASRRQGNNSPLHF.

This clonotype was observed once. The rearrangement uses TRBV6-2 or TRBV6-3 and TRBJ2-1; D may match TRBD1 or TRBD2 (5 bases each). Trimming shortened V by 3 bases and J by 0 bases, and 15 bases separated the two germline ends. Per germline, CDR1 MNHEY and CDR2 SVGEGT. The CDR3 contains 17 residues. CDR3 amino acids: CASSYRGLGVSYNEQFF. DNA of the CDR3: TGTGCCAGCAGTTATAGGGGCTTGGGGGTCTCCTACAATGAGCAGTTCTTC.

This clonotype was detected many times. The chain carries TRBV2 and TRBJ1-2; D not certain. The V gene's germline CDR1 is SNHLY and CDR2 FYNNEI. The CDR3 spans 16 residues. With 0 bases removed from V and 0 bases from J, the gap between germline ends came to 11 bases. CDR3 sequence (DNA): TGTGCCAGCAGTGAAGCAGATCCGGAATCTAACTATGGCTACACCTTC. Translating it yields CASSEADPESNYGYTF. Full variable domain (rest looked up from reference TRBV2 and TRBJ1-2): EPEVTQTPSHQVTQMGQEVILRCVPISNHLYFYWYRQILGQKVEFLVSFYNNEISEKSEIFDDQFSVERPDGSNFTLKIRSTKLEDSAMYFCASSEADPESNYGYTFGSGTRLTVV.

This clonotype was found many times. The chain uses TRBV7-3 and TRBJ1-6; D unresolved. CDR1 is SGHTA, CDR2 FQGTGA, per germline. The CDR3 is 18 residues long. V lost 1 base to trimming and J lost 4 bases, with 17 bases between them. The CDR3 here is CASSLIVESRQYNSPLHF. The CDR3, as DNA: TGTGCCAGCAGCTTAATAGTCGAGAGTAGGCAATATAATTCACCCCTCCACTTT.

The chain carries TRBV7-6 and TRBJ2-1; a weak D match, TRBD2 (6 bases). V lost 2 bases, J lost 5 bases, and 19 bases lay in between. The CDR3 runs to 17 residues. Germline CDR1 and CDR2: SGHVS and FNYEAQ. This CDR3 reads CASSLRRLGRPNNEQFF. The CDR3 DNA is TGTGCCAGCAGCTTAAGACGTCTCGGGAGACCAAACAATGAGCAGTTCTTC.

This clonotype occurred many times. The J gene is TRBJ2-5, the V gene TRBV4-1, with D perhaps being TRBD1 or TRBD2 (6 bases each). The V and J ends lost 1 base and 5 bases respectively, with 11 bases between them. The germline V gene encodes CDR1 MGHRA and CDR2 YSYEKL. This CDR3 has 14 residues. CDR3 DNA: TGCGCCAGCAGCCAAGCGGAGGGGGACGAGACCCAGTACTTC. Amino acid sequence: CASSQAEGDETQYF.

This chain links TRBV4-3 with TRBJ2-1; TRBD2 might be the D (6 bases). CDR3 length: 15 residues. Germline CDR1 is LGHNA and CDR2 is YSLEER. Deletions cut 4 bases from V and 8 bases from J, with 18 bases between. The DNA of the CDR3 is TGCGCCAGCAGCCTCTTCTTAGCAGGCGGGGATGAGCAGTTCTTC. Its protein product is CASSLFLAGGDEQFF.

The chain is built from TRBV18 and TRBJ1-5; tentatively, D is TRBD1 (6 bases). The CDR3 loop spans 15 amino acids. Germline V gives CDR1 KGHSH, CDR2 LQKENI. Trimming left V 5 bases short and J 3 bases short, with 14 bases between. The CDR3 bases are TGTGCCAGCTCAAAATACAGGGATTACAATCAGCCCCAGCATTTT. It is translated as CASSKYRDYNQPQHF.

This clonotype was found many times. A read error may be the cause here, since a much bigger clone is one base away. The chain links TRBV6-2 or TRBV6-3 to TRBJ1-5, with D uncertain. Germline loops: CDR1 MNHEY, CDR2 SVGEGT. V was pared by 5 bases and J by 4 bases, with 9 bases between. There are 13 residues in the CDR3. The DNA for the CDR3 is TGTGCCAGCAGTCCCCAGGCGAATCAGCCCCAGCATTTT. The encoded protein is CASSPQANQPQHF.

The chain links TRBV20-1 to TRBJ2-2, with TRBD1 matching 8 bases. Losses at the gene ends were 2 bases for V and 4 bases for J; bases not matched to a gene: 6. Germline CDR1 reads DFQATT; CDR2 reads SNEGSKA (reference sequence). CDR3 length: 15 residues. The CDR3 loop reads CSARPTGAGTGELFF. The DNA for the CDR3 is TGCAGTGCTAGACCGACAGGGGCGGGCACCGGGGAGCTGTTTTTT.

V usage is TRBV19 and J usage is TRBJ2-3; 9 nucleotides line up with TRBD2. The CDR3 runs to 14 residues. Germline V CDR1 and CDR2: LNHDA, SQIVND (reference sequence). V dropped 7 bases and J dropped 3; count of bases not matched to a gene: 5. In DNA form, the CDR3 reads TGTGCCAGTAAAAGACTAGCGGCAACAGATACGCAGTATTTT. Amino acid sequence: CASKRLAATDTQYF.

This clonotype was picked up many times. CDR3 coding DNA: TGTGCCAGCAGTGTGAAAGCAGCCTACGAGCAGTACTTC. Amino acids: CASSVKAAYEQYF. V is TRBV2 and J is TRBJ2-7; no reliable D call. The CDR3 extends over 13 amino acids. The V end was cut by 4 bases, the J end by 2 bases, with 9 bases between. CDR1 is SNHLY, CDR2 FYNNEI, per germline.

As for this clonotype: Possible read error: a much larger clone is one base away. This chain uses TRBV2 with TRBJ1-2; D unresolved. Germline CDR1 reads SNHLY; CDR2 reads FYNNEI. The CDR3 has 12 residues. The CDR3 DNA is TGTGCCGGCAGCCTCCTGTGGGCTGGCTACACCTTC. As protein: CAGSLLWAGYTF.

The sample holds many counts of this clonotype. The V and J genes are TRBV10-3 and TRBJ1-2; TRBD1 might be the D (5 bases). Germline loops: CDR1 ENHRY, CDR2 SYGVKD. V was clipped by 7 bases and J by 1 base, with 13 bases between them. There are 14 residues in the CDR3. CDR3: CAITPGHLNYGYTF. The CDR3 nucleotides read TGTGCCATCACCCCTGGACATCTTAACTATGGCTACACCTTC.